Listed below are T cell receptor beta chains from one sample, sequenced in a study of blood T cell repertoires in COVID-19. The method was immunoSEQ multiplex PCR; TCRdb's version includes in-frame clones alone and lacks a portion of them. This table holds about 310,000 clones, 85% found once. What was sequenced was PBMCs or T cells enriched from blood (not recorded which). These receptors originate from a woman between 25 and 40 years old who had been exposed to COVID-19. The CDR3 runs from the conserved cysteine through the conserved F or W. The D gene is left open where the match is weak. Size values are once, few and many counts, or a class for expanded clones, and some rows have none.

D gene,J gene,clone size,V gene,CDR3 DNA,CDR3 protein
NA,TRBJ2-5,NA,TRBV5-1,TGCGCCAGCAGCTTGGAGAGGGGGTACCAAGAGACCCAGTACTTC,CASSLERGYQETQYF
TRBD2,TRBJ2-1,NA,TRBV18,TGTGCCAGCTCAGTTACTAGCGGGGCATACAATGAGCAGTTCTTC,CASSVTSGAYNEQFF
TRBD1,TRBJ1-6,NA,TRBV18,TGTGCCAGCTCGGCGATGGACAGGGATAATTCACCCCTCCACTTT,CASSAMDRDNSPLHF
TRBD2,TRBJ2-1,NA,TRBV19,TGTGCCAGTAGCTGGACTAGCGGGAAGGTTGAGCAGTTCTTC,CASSWTSGKVEQFF
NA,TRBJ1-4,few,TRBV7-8,TGTGCCAGCAGCTTAAGGGCCAGGGCAGCAACTAATGAAAAACTGTTTTTT,CASSLRARAATNEKLFF
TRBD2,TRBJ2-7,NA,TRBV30,TGTGCCTGGAGTTACCGGTGGGGGGGAGGCTACGAGCAGTACTTC,CAWSYRWGGGYEQYF
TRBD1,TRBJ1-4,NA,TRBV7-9,TGTGCCAGCAGCTTAATAGGACAGGGGCGGCAAAAACTGTTTTTT,CASSLIGQGRQKLFF
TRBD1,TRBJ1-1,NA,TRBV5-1,TGCGCCAGCAGCGTACAGACAGGGAGGAACACTGAAGCTTTCTTT,CASSVQTGRNTEAFF
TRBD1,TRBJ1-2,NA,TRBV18,TGTGCCAGCTCACCGGGACAGGGAGACTATGGCTACACCTTC,CASSPGQGDYGYTF
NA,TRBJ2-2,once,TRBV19,TGTGCCAGTAGTATAGGGCAGGGGGAGCTGTTTTTT,CASSIGQGELFF
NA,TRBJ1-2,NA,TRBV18,TGTGCCAGCTCACCCCGCCCCGCAGATGGCTACACCTTC,CASSPRPADGYTF
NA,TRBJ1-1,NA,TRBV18,TGTGCCAGCTCACCGGGGGGTGGGAACACTGAAGCTTTCTTT,CASSPGGGNTEAFF
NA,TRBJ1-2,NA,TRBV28,TGTGCCACACTGACGGACTTCTATGGCTACACCTTC,CATLTDFYGYTF
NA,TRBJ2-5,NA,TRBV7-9,TGTGCCAGCAGCTTCAAAAACCCGACACCCAAAGAGACCCAGTACTTC,CASSFKNPTPKETQYF
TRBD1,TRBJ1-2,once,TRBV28,TGTGCCAGCAGTTTATCGGACAGGGGCTATGGCTACACCTTC,CASSLSDRGYGYTF
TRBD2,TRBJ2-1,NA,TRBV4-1,TGCGCCAGCAGCCGTTCAGGAGGTAGCGGGAGAGGGATAGGGAATGAGCAGTTCTTC,CASSRSGGSGRGIGNEQFF
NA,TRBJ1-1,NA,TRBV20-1,TGCAGTGCCAACCAGGGCTCGTTT,CSANQGSF
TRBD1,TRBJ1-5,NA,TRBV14,TGTGCCAGCAGCCTGACAGGGAATCAGCCCCAGCATTTT,CASSLTGNQPQHF
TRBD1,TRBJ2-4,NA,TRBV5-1,TGCGCCAGCAGCCCACGACCAGGGGGCTGGTCCAAAAACATTCAGTACTTC,CASSPRPGGWSKNIQYF
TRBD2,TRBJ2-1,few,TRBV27,TGTGCCAGCAGTGAAGGACTAGCGGGGAATGAGCAGTTCTTC,CASSEGLAGNEQFF
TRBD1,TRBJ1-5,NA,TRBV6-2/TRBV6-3,TGTGCCAGCAGTTCTCTACCCGGGACAGGGAGATCGCCCCAGCATTTT,CASSSLPGTGRSPQHF
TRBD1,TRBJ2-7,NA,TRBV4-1,TGCGCCAGCAGCCAAGGTAGGGGGCGCTTAGAGCAGTACTTC,CASSQGRGRLEQYF
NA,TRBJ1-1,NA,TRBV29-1,TGCAGCGTTGAACAGATGAACACTGAAGCTTTCTTT,CSVEQMNTEAFF
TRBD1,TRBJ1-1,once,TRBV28,TGTGCCAGCAGTTCCTCAGGGGGGCGGGTTAACACTGAAGCTTTCTTT,CASSSSGGRVNTEAFF
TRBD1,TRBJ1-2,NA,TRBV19,TGTGCCACCTTCAACAGGGGGGAAGACTATGGCTACACCTTC,CATFNRGEDYGYTF
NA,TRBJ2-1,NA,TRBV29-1,TGCAGCGTTGTGACGACAGCAGGTGAGCAGTTCTTC,CSVVTTAGEQFF
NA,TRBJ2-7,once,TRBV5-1,TGCGCCAGCAGCTTTGGAGCTACTGCCTCCTACGAGCAGTACTTC,CASSFGATASYEQYF
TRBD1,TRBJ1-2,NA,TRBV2,TGTGCCGGGGGGACAGCCTCTAACTATGGCTACACCTTC,CAGGTASNYGYTF
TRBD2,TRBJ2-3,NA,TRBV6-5,TGTGCCACGCGACTAGCGGGAGATGGGGATACGCAGTATTTT,CATRLAGDGDTQYF
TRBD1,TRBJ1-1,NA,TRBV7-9,TGTGCCAGCAGCCCCCCCGTCCAGGGGGCGAGGACTGAAGCTTTCTTT,CASSPPVQGARTEAFF
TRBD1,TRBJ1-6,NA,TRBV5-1,TGCGCCAGCAGCTCGTCGACAGGGAGGAATTCACCCCTCCACTTT,CASSSSTGRNSPLHF
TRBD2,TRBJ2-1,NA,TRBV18,TGTGCCAGCTCAGGACTAGCGGGAGTAGCTGAGCAGTTCTTC,CASSGLAGVAEQFF
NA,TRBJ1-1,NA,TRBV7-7,TGTGCTAGCAGCCCCTCTATAAGCCTAACAGACACTGAAGCTTTCTTT,CASSPSISLTDTEAFF
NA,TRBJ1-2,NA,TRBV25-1,TGTGCCAGCAGTCCCAGGGGTGGCTACACCTTC,CASSPRGGYTF
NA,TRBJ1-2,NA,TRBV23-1,TGCGCCAGCTCAAGGGGCACCTATGGCTACACCTTC,CASSRGTYGYTF
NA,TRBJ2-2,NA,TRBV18,TGTGCCAGCTCACCGTACAGGGACGGCGGGGAGCTGTTTTTT,CASSPYRDGGELFF
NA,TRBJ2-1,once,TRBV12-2,TGTGCAAGTCGCTTAGGAAGCAGGGACTCTTACAATGAGCAGTTCTTC,CASRLGSRDSYNEQFF
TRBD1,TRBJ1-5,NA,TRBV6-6,TGTGCCAGCAGTTACTCGAGACAGGGTAGCAATCAGCCCCAGCATTTT,CASSYSRQGSNQPQHF
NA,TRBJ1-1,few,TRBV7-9,TGTGCCAGCAGCTTACGGGGGAGGAGGAACACTGAAGCTTTCTTT,CASSLRGRRNTEAFF
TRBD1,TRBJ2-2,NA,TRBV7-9,TGTGCCAGCAGCAGGGGGCTGAACACCGGGGAGCTGTTTTTT,CASSRGLNTGELFF
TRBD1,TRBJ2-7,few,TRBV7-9,TGTGCCAGCAGCCCAAGGACAGGGGGCGCTTATAACGAGCAGTACTTC,CASSPRTGGAYNEQYF
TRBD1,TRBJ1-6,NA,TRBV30,TGTGCCTGGAGTCGGACAGGGCGTAATTCACCCCTCCACTTT,CAWSRTGRNSPLHF
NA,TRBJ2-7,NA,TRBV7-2,TGTGCCAGCAGCTTAGTAAGGGGGAGCTCCTACGAGCAGTACTTC,CASSLVRGSSYEQYF
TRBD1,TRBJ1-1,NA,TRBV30,TGTGCCTGGACCGGGACAGGTTTTGAAGCTTTCTTT,CAWTGTGFEAFF
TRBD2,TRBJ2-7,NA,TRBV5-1,TGCGCCAGCAGCTTAGGGCTAGCGGGCACCAGCTCCTACGAGCAGTACTTC,CASSLGLAGTSSYEQYF
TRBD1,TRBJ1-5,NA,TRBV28,TGTGCCAGCAGGGACAGGACAGGCTGGCAGCCCCAGCATTTT,CASRDRTGWQPQHF
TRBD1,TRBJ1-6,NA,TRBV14,TGTGCCAGCAGCCGGACAGGGAGTTCACCCCTCCACTTT,CASSRTGSSPLHF
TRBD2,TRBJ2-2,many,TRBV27,TGTGCCAGCAGCGGACTAGCGGGAGATACCGGGGAGCTGTTTTTT,CASSGLAGDTGELFF